The T cell receptor beta chain under discussion was sequenced for a study of beta chain features in type 1 diabetes. Every isolated RNA sample was fully reverse transcribed, so sequencing captured expressed TCRB transcripts. Repertoires were generated with immunoSEQ multiplex PCR, while TCRdb's copy carries only in-frame clones and drops some. Among almost 250,000 clones listed, 11% to 15% were seen once. Trimming removed 5 bases from V and 4 bases from J; junction bases left unmatched: 11. CDR1 and CDR2 from the germline V gene are SGHTA and FQGNSA. The CDR3 totals 15 residues. The sequencing input was naive CD4+ T cells from blood. The TCR was taken from a woman aged 40 to 50 in good health. V usage is TRBV7-2 and J usage is TRBJ2-7; 7 bases align to TRBD1. CDR3 nucleotide sequence: TGTGCCAGCAGCCGACAAGGACAGGTTCTGTACGAGCAGTACTTC. Translated, it gives CASSRQGQVLYEQYF.